The 15 T cell receptor beta chains presented below share a single source sample, sequenced in a study of blood T cell repertoires in COVID-19. Assay used: immunoSEQ multiplex PCR; TCRdb lists only in-frame clones, some missing. The sample contains some 130,000 clones, around 80% of which appear only once. Input material: peripheral blood. These receptors were obtained from a man aged 60 to 75 who had recovered from COVID-19.

This clone was counted between two and nine times. The chain recombines TRBV9 with TRBJ2-1; 10 bases match TRBD2. CDR3 length equals 17 residues. Trimming at V came to 3 bases and at J to 5 bases, leaving 11 bases not matched to a gene. Germline V gene lookup returns CDR1 SGDLS and CDR2 YYNGEE. Here the CDR3 reads CASSAGASGRSDNEQFF. The CDR3 coding sequence is TGTGCCAGCAGCGCAGGGGCTAGCGGGAGATCGGACAATGAGCAGTTCTTC. Full variable domain (outside the CDR3, taken from reference TRBV9 and TRBJ2-1): DSGVTQTPKHLITATGQRVTLRCSPRSGDLSVYWYQQSLDQGLQFLIQYYNGEERAKGNILERFSAQQFPDLHSELNLSSLELGDSALYFCASSAGASGRSDNEQFFGPGTRLTVL.

This clone has just one count. The rearrangement links TRBV6-5 to TRBJ1-4, with D maybe TRBD1 (5 bases). This CDR3 contains 14 residues. Trimming cost V 6 bases and J 8 bases, with 16 bases left between them. The germline gives CDR1 MNHEY, CDR2 SVGAGI. The CDR3 DNA is TGTGCCAGCAGCTCTGCTAGGGGAGGGGAAAAACTGTTTTTT. Protein product: CASSSARGGEKLFF.

The CDR3 DNA reads as TGTGCCAGCAGCTTAGAACCAGGGGGGCGAAACATTCAGTACTTC. It yields the protein CASSLEPGGRNIQYF. The J gene is TRBJ2-4, the V gene TRBV7-2; D is perhaps TRBD1 (7 bases). The V end lost 1 base, the J end lost 6 bases, and 13 bases lay between the germline ends. This CDR3 is built from 15 residues. Per the germline V gene, CDR1 is SGHTA and CDR2 is FQGNSA.

This chain joins TRBV4-3 and TRBJ2-5, with D possibly matching TRBD1 (6 bases). The V end was cut by 0 bases, the J end by 5 bases, with 16 bases between. CDR3 length: 16 amino acids. From germline, CDR1 is LGHNA and CDR2 YSLEER. The CDR3 loop reads CASSQERGLGAETQYF. The CDR3, as DNA: TGCGCCAGCAGCCAAGAGAGGGGGTTAGGTGCGGAGACCCAGTACTTC.

There are a few counts of this clone. The V gene is TRBV28, the J gene TRBJ1-5, with no clear D. The CDR3 has 12 residues. CDR1 is MDHEN, CDR2 SYDVKM, per germline. V shed 3 bases and J shed 4 bases, with 4 bases lying between them. CDR3 loop: CASSFLNQPQHF. The CDR3 region has the DNA TGTGCCAGCAGTTTCTTGAATCAGCCCCAGCATTTT.

The rearrangement joins TRBV3-1 (or the pseudogene TRBV3-2) to TRBJ1-4; D not certain. CDR3 length: 15 amino acids. Trimming took 3 bases from V and 2 from J, leaving 10 bases between them. CDR1 is LGHDT, CDR2 YNNKEL, per germline (reference sequence). CDR3 region: CASSHVMGTNEKLFF. The CDR3 nucleotides read TGTGCCAGCAGCCACGTGATGGGCACTAATGAAAAACTGTTTTTT.

The chain joins TRBV18 to TRBJ2-3, with D tentatively TRBD2 (7 bases). Germline loops: CDR1 KGHSH, CDR2 LQKENI. Trimming took 6 bases from V and 1 from J, leaving 17 bases between them. CDR3 length equals 16 residues. The chain's CDR3 is CASSLLGGPGTDTQYF. The CDR3 region has the DNA TGTGCCAGCTCCCTCCTCGGGGGGCCGGGCACAGATACGCAGTATTTT.

The rearrangement joins TRBV9 to TRBJ2-3; D is perhaps TRBD2 (5 bases). V lost 1 base, J lost 4 bases, and 7 bases lay in between. Germline V gives CDR1 SGDLS, CDR2 YYNGEE. The CDR3 sequence is 13 residues long. The CDR3 DNA is TGTGCCAGCAGCGTATACGGGGCAGATACGCAGTATTTT. Its protein product is CASSVYGADTQYF.

This rearrangement joins TRBV27 to TRBJ2-5, with 9 bases that match TRBD1. Per the germline V gene, CDR1 is MNHEY and CDR2 is SMNVEV (reference sequence). V shed 5 bases and J 3 bases; nucleotides not matched to a gene: 7. The length of the CDR3 is 15 residues. CDR3 amino acids: CASSTATGGKETQYF. CDR3 nucleotides: TGTGCCAGCAGTACGGCCACAGGGGGCAAAGAGACCCAGTACTTC.

This clone was observed a few times. The chain links TRBV21-1 to TRBJ1-4; TRBD1 reflects the table's D call only, with no check against the DNA. TRBV21-1 is a pseudogene segment. The CDR3 spans 15 residues. The CDR3 region is CASSTLRGRDKKLFF. The CDR3 DNA reads TGTGCCAGCAGCACGCTCAGGGGGCGGGATAAAAAACTGTTTTTT.

The chain is built from TRBV21-1 and TRBJ2-7; TRBD2, as called in the table, went unchecked against the DNA. TRBV21-1 is designated a pseudogene. The CDR3 totals 18 residues. This CDR3 reads CASTPRVSGRRGPDEQYF. The CDR3 DNA follows: TGTGCCAGCACCCCTCGGGTTAGCGGGAGGAGGGGGCCGGACGAGCAGTACTTC.

The chain's CDR3 is CASSSSGGLGNQPQHF. The CDR3 nucleotides are TGTGCCAGCAGTTCCTCGGGGGGCCTGGGCAATCAGCCCCAGCATTTT. The chain links TRBV6-9 to TRBJ1-5, with D perhaps TRBD1 (6 bases). V lost 4 bases and J 2 bases, leaving 15 bases between the germline ends. Per the germline V gene, CDR1 is MNHGY and CDR2 is SVAAGI. The length of the CDR3 is 16 residues.

This chain uses TRBV10-2 with TRBJ2-1; no clear D. Germline assignment: CDR1 WSHSY and CDR2 SAAADI. Trimming cost V 5 bases and J 10 bases, with 9 bases left between them. The CDR3 extends over 11 amino acids. This CDR3 is CASSFLEEQFF. The CDR3 nucleotides are TGCGCCAGCAGTTTCTTGGAGGAGCAGTTCTTC.

The chain joins TRBV6-5 to TRBJ1-2; perhaps TRBD1 as D (6 bases). The germline V and J ends were trimmed by 6 bases and 0 bases, with 11 bases remaining between them. The germline gives CDR1 MNHEY, CDR2 SVGAGI. The CDR3 length is 14 residues. CDR3 loop: CASREDRANYGYTF. For the CDR3, the DNA is TGTGCCAGCAGGGAGGACAGAGCTAACTATGGCTACACCTTC.

The V and J genes are TRBV6-5 and TRBJ2-1; a weak D match, TRBD1 (6 bases). The germline CDR1 and CDR2 sequences are MNHEY and SVGAGI. V lost 0 bases and J lost 4, with 10 bases in between. This CDR3 contains 15 residues. The CDR3 DNA reads TGTGCCAGCAGTTACTCGTGGGGGCGGTACAATGAGCAGTTCTTC. This encodes CASSYSWGRYNEQFF.